A single sample gave rise to the 20 T cell receptor beta chains below, sequenced in a study of blood T cell repertoires in COVID-19. Assay: immunoSEQ multiplex PCR; the TCRdb copy retains only in-frame clones and omits some. Of 280,000 or so clones listed, 80% to 90% were seen once; the top ten hold less than 2.5%. The source material was PBMCs or T cells enriched from blood (not recorded which). These receptors originate from a young man who had recovered from COVID-19.

The V call is TRBV6-2 or TRBV6-3, the J call TRBJ2-7, with 9 bases that match TRBD1. Trimming took 6 bases from V and 2 from J; bases not matched to a gene: 5. The germline CDR1 and CDR2 sequences are MNHEY and SVGEGT. The CDR3 runs to 14 residues. The CDR3 here is CASSRGQGTYEQYF. In DNA form, the CDR3 reads TGTGCCAGCAGCCGGGGACAGGGTACCTACGAGCAGTACTTC.

This chain uses TRBV6-4 with TRBJ2-7, with 8 nucleotides matching TRBD1. Per germline, CDR1 MRHNA and CDR2 SNTAGT. Losses at the gene ends were 8 bases for V and 0 bases for J; bases not matched to a gene: 6. The CDR3 has 14 amino acids. CDR3 coding DNA: TGTGCCAGCCAAAGACAGGGGCCCTCCTACGAGCAGTACTTC. Translation gives CASQRQGPSYEQYF.

CDR3 residues: CASTPGQRNSPLHF. The CDR3 bases are TGTGCCAGCACCCCGGGACAGCGAAATTCACCCCTCCACTTT. This chain uses TRBV7-8 with TRBJ1-6; 7 nucleotides agree with TRBD1. This CDR3 is 14 amino acids long. Germline assignment: CDR1 SGHVS and CDR2 FQNEAQ. The junction had 7 bases not matched to a gene; V was cut back by 7 bases and J by 7 bases. The variable domain in full, completed from reference TRBV7-8 and TRBJ1-6, reads GAGVSQSPRYKVAKRGQDVALRCDPISGHVSLFWYQQALGQGPEFLTYFQNEAQLDKSGLPSDRFFAERPEGSVSTLKIQRTQQEDSAVYLCASTPGQRNSPLHFGNGTRLTVT.

V is TRBV24-1 and J is TRBJ2-3, with TRBD2 matching 8 bases. V shed 3 bases and J 2 bases; nucleotides not matched to a gene: 6. The CDR3 sequence is 16 residues long. Per the germline V gene, CDR1 is KGHDR and CDR2 is SFDVKD. The CDR3 loop reads CATSDRLGGDTDTQYF. The CDR3 DNA sequence: TGTGCCACCAGTGATCGACTCGGGGGGGACACAGATACGCAGTATTTT.

This clone was found a few times. The genes are TRBV2 and TRBJ1-1, with D perhaps TRBD1 (5 bases). The CDR3 is made up of 16 amino acids. The ends were cut back, 4 bases at V and 3 bases at J, with 18 bases in the middle. Germline loops: CDR1 SNHLY, CDR2 FYNNEI. CDR3 residues: CASSGRVVPVDTEAFF. CDR3 coding DNA: TGTGCCAGCAGTGGCAGGGTCGTACCAGTAGACACTGAAGCTTTCTTT.

This chain links TRBV7-9 with TRBJ1-2; 10 positions agree with TRBD1. The germline CDR1 and CDR2 sequences are SEHNR and FQNEAQ (reference sequence). CDR3 length: 15 amino acids. With 5 bases clipped from V and 5 bases from J, the junction kept 8 bases outside the gene matches. CDR3 nucleotide sequence: TGTGCCAGCAGCGCCCGACAGGGGGCAGGGTATGGCTACACCTTC. This gives the protein CASSARQGAGYGYTF.

The V gene is TRBV7-2, the J gene TRBJ2-3; tentative D call: TRBD1 (5 bases). The CDR3 loop spans 16 amino acids. Trimming removed 2 bases from V and 4 bases from J, with 16 bases in between. CDR1 and CDR2 from the germline V gene are SGHTA and FQGNSA. In DNA, the CDR3 is TGTGCCAGCAGCTTAAAAGGGGTGGGTAGAGCAGATACGCAGTATTTT. Residues: CASSLKGVGRADTQYF.

The chain links TRBV7-8 to TRBJ2-5; the match to TRBD1 covers 7 bases. V lost 1 base to trimming and J lost 3 bases; unmatched junction nucleotides: 17. The germline V gene has CDR1 SGHVS and CDR2 FQNEAQ. The CDR3 consists of 19 residues. The CDR3 DNA reads as TGTGCCAGCAGCTTAGGTTATGGGACAGCCAGTAGAATAAAAGAGACCCAGTACTTC. Encoded protein: CASSLGYGTASRIKETQYF.

This clone was recorded once. The chain couples TRBV18 to TRBJ1-1, with a tentative D call TRBD1 (6 bases). V dropped 0 bases and J dropped 2 bases, with 10 bases sitting between them. Per the germline V gene, CDR1 is KGHSH and CDR2 is LQKENI. This CDR3 has 15 amino acids. CDR3 bases: TGTGCCAGCTCACCACCGGCAGGGGTAAACACTGAAGCTTTCTTT. Translation: CASSPPAGVNTEAFF. The full variable domain, in which reference TRBV18 and TRBJ1-1 provide the parts outside the CDR3, is NAGVMQNPRHLVRRRGQEARLRCSPMKGHSHVYWYRQLPEEGLKFMVYLQKENIIDESGMPKERFSAEFPKEGPSILRIQQVVRGDSAAYFCASSPPAGVNTEAFFGQGTRLTVV.

This clone was seen a handful of times. The gene calls are TRBV7-2 and TRBJ1-3; no firm D call. Trimming shortened V by 0 bases and J by 9 bases, and 9 bases separated the two germline ends. The germline V gene encodes CDR1 SGHTA and CDR2 FQGNSA. The CDR3 loop spans 13 amino acids. CDR3 DNA: TGTGCCAGCAGCTTAGCGGTCGGTAGCACCATATATTTT. Amino acid sequence: CASSLAVGSTIYF.

This sequence joins TRBV4-1 and TRBJ2-5; 14 bases are a match to TRBD2. The CDR3 covers 16 residues. The V gene end was trimmed by 4 bases and the J gene end by 1 base; junction bases not matched to a gene: 2. CDR1 and CDR2 (germline): MGHRA, YSYEKL. The chain's CDR3 is CASSLGLAGGQETQYF. DNA for the CDR3: TGCGCCAGCAGCCTAGGACTAGCGGGAGGCCAAGAGACCCAGTACTTC.

The V call is TRBV30, the J call TRBJ1-5; possible D gene TRBD1, 6 bases. The germline CDR1 and CDR2 sequences are GTSNPN and SVGIG (reference sequence). The ends were cut back, 4 bases at V and 0 bases at J, with 31 bases in the middle. This CDR3 spans 21 amino acids. The CDR3 bases are TGTGCCTGGAACGGTTCGGGACACAAAACCACCCGGCATTATAGCAATCAGCCCCAGCATTTT. It is translated as CAWNGSGHKTTRHYSNQPQHF.

The V and J genes are TRBV7-3 and TRBJ1-1; perhaps TRBD1 as D (5 bases). V was clipped by 1 base and J by 3 bases, with 9 bases between them. The CDR3 totals 14 residues. Germline values: CDR1 SGHTA, CDR2 FQGTGA. DNA of the CDR3: TGTGCCAGCAGCTTAAGTAAAGGGGACACTGAAGCTTTCTTT. Its translation is CASSLSKGDTEAFF.

The genes are TRBV9 and TRBJ1-1; 7 nucleotides agree with TRBD1. CDR1 SGDLS and CDR2 YYNGEE come from the germline V gene. This CDR3 is built from 13 residues. With 0 bases clipped from V and 10 bases from J, the junction kept 6 bases outside the gene matches. The CDR3 nucleotides read TGTGCCAGCAGCGTAGAGTTGACAGGGCCAGCTTTCTTT. It specifies CASSVELTGPAFF.

In its sample, this clone was seen once. The chain employs TRBV4-2 and TRBJ2-2; weak D call: TRBD1 (6 bases). The ends were cut back, 0 bases at V and 2 bases at J, with 10 bases in the middle. Per germline, CDR1 LGHNA and CDR2 YNFKEQ. The CDR3 extends over 16 amino acids. The CDR3: CASSQEQGRNTGELFF. As DNA, the CDR3 is TGTGCCAGCAGCCAAGAGCAGGGGCGTAACACCGGGGAGCTGTTTTTT.

The CDR3 spells CASSLLGQGPDTQYF. As DNA, the CDR3 is TGTGCCAGCAGTTTGTTGGGACAGGGACCAGATACGCAGTATTTT. The V gene is TRBV6-5, the J gene TRBJ2-3, with 9 nucleotides matching TRBD1. With V trimmed by 4 bases and J by 4 bases, 6 bases remained unmatched. Germline loops: CDR1 MNHEY, CDR2 SVGAGI. This CDR3 has 15 amino acids.

The chain employs TRBV18 and TRBJ2-2, with D perhaps matching TRBD1 (6 bases). CDR1 is KGHSH and CDR2 is LQKENI in the germline V gene. The CDR3 is 16 residues long. V was cut by 2 bases and J by 4 bases, with 14 bases left in between. CDR3 sequence reads: CASSPNQGPGTGELFF. CDR3 bases: TGTGCCAGCTCACCAAATCAGGGGCCGGGCACCGGGGAGCTGTTTTTT. The entire variable domain, with the rest obtained from reference TRBV18 and TRBJ2-2, is as follows: NAGVMQNPRHLVRRRGQEARLRCSPMKGHSHVYWYRQLPEEGLKFMVYLQKENIIDESGMPKERFSAEFPKEGPSILRIQQVVRGDSAAYFCASSPNQGPGTGELFFGEGSRLTVL.

This clone was observed a few times. The chain couples TRBV5-1 to TRBJ2-7; TRBD1 aligns across 10 bases. Germline trimming cut 5 bases from V and 3 bases from J; bases unmatched to any gene: 8. The CDR3 has 15 amino acids. Germline V CDR1 and CDR2: SGHRS, YFSETQ. DNA for the CDR3: TGCGCCAGCAGTTTCGGACAGGGGGAGCGCTACGAGCAGTACTTC. Its protein is CASSFGQGERYEQYF.

The chain combines TRBV24-1 with TRBJ2-7, with D unresolved. The CDR3 length is 20 residues. With 8 bases removed from V and 0 bases from J, the gap between germline ends came to 31 bases. In germline, CDR1 is KGHDR, CDR2 SFDVKD. The CDR3, as DNA: TGTGCCACCAAAGACGACCCAGGAAGAAGCCGACGGAAAAGCTCCTACGAGCAGTACTTC. Protein: CATKDDPGRSRRKSSYEQYF.

V gene TRBV4-1 combines with J gene TRBJ1-2, with 8 positions matching TRBD1. Germline V gene lookup returns CDR1 MGHRA and CDR2 YSYEKL. J gave up 8 bases and V 1 base, and 9 bases lay outside the gene matches. The CDR3 covers 15 residues. CDR3 coding DNA: TGCGCCAGCAGCCAAGTGCCAGGGGGCGAGCTCGGCTACACCTTC. Amino acid sequence: CASSQVPGGELGYTF.